This T cell receptor (beta chain) was observed in a study of T cells in localized non-small cell lung cancer. Study findings and constraints: It remains possible that heterogeneity exists, since only one tumor region was sequenced.

Remarks on this clone: What it binds is unknown.

The method was immunoSEQ multiplex PCR; TCRdb's version includes in-frame clones alone and lacks a portion of them. The sample has tens of thousands of clones, 82% seen once. V was clipped by 3 bases and J by 3 bases; unmatched bases: 7. This CDR3 has 14 amino acids. Per germline, CDR1 SQVTM and CDR2 ANQGSEA. Sequencing used peripheral blood, obtained before any cancer treatment. The source of this sequence is a male donor aged 60 or over with stage III squamous cell lung carcinoma. This rearrangement joins TRBV29-1 to TRBJ1-2; 7 positions agree with TRBD1. The CDR3 DNA reads TGCAGCGTTGACCCCTTTACAGGGGACTATGGCTACACCTTC. This translates into CSVDPFTGDYGYTF.